The 4 T cell receptor beta chains below were found in one sample sequenced in a study of glioma-infiltrating T cells after dendritic cell vaccination. Time point specified: after dendritic cell vaccination, including at tumor progression/relapse. Assay used: immunoSEQ multiplex PCR; TCRdb lists only in-frame clones, some missing. The data show 90,000 to 110,000 clones, roughly 89% seen once. The source was blood, collected after dendritic cell vaccination. The receptors were gathered from a human donor with glioblastoma.

This clone was detected once. The sample contains more than one DNA sequence encoding this CDR3. The chain links TRBV2 to TRBJ1-2; D is possibly TRBD1 (6 bases). In germline, CDR1 is SNHLY, CDR2 FYNNEI. The ends were cut back, 3 bases at V and 4 bases at J, with 9 bases in the middle. This CDR3 contains 13 residues. The CDR3 region is CASSEGRGYGYTF. The CDR3 nucleotides are TGTGCCAGCAGTGAGGGCAGGGGCTATGGCTACACCTTC.

The rearrangement joins TRBV11-3 to TRBJ2-1; D possibly corresponds to TRBD2 (7 bases). V was clipped by 5 bases and J by 5 bases, with 19 bases between them. The germline V gene has CDR1 SGHNT and CDR2 YENEEA. This CDR3 is 16 amino acids long. The chain's CDR3 is CASSTGRVGADNEQFF. The CDR3 region has the DNA TGTGCCAGCAGCACAGGGAGGGTTGGAGCGGACAATGAGCAGTTCTTC.

The chain has TRBV9 and TRBJ1-2, with a possible D match to TRBD1 (5 bases). V lost 0 bases to trimming and J lost 4 bases, with 10 bases between them. Germline CDR1 reads SGDLS; CDR2 reads YYNGEE. The CDR3 is made up of 14 amino acids. The CDR3 DNA is TGTGCCAGCAGCGTAGTCCCAGGGCCCTATGGCTACACCTTC. Translation: CASSVVPGPYGYTF. Based on the CDR3 plus reference TRBV9 and TRBJ1-2, the full variable domain is DSGVTQTPKHLITATGQRVTLRCSPRSGDLSVYWYQQSLDQGLQFLIQYYNGEERAKGNILERFSAQQFPDLHSELNLSSLELGDSALYFCASSVVPGPYGYTFGSGTRLTVV.

The chain recombines TRBV9 with TRBJ2-1; 7 bases agree with TRBD2. The germline gives CDR1 SGDLS, CDR2 YYNGEE. Germline trimming cut 3 bases from V and 9 bases from J; bases unmatched to any gene: 9. The CDR3 covers 14 residues. For the CDR3, the DNA is TGTGCCAGCAGCGGGACTAGTAGGACTCCTGAGCAGTTCTTC. The encoded protein is CASSGTSRTPEQFF. The variable domain in full, completed from reference TRBV9 and TRBJ2-1, reads DSGVTQTPKHLITATGQRVTLRCSPRSGDLSVYWYQQSLDQGLQFLIQYYNGEERAKGNILERFSAQQFPDLHSELNLSSLELGDSALYFCASSGTSRTPEQFFGPGTRLTVL.